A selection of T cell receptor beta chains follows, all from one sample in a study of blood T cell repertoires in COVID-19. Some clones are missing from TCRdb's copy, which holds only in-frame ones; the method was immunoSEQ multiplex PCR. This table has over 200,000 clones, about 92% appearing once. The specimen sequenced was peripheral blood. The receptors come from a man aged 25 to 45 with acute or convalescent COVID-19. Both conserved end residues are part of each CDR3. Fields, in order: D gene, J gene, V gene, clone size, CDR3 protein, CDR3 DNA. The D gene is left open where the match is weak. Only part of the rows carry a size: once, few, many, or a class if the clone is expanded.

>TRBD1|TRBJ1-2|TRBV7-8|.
CASSWDRARGGYTF
TGTGCCAGCAGCTGGGACAGGGCACGCGGAGGCTACACCTTC
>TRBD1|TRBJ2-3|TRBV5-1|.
CASSTGQGASVDTQYF
TGCGCCAGCAGCACGGGACAGGGGGCCTCTGTAGATACGCAGTATTTT
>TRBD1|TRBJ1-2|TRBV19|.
CASKDRGPYGYTF
TGTGCCAGTAAAGACAGGGGACCTTATGGCTACACCTTC
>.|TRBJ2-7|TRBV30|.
CAWSWGESSYEQYF
TGTGCCTGGAGTTGGGGGGAGAGCTCCTACGAGCAGTACTTC
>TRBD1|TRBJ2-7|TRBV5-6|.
CASSLATGGFEQYF
TGTGCCAGCAGCTTGGCGACAGGGGGCTTCGAGCAGTACTTC
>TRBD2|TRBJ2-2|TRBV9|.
CASSVVGTSGGASTGELFF
TGTGCCAGCAGCGTAGTCGGGACTAGCGGGGGGGCGTCCACCGGGGAGCTGTTTTTT
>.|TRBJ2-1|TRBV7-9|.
CASRRSFSSEQFF
TGTGCCAGCAGGAGGTCGTTCTCGAGTGAGCAGTTCTTC
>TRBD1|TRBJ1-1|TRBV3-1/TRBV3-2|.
CASSQRTGIKNTEAFF
TGTGCCAGCAGCCAGAGGACAGGGATCAAAAACACTGAAGCTTTCTTT
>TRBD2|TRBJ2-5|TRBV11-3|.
CASSFLAGGAVEETQYF
TGTGCCAGCAGCTTTCTAGCGGGAGGGGCTGTGGAAGAGACCCAGTACTTC
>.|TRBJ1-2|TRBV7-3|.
CASSLGGAQNGYTF
TGTGCCAGCAGCTTAGGGGGCGCGCAAAATGGCTACACCTTC
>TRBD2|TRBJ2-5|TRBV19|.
CASSITSGRAETQYF
TGTGCCAGTAGTATCACTAGCGGGAGGGCAGAGACCCAGTACTTC
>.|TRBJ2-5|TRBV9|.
CASSPLGQPKETQYF
TGTGCCAGCAGCCCCTTGGGGCAGCCCAAAGAGACCCAGTACTTC
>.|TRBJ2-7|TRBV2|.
CASSDGGRNSYEQYF
TGTGCCAGCAGTGACGGAGGACGTAACTCCTACGAGCAGTACTTC
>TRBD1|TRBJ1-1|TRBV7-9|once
CASSLAGQGAEAFF
TGTGCCAGCAGCTTAGCGGGACAGGGTGCGGAAGCTTTCTTT
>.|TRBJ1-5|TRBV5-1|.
CASSLGGRNQPQHF
TGCGCCAGCAGCTTGGGGGGGAGGAATCAGCCCCAGCATTTT
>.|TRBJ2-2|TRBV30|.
CAWGGASTGELFF
TGTGCCTGGGGGGGGGCCTCCACCGGGGAGCTGTTTTTT
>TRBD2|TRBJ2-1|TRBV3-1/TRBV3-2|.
CASSPSGRINEQFF
TGTGCCAGCAGCCCTAGCGGGAGAATCAATGAGCAGTTCTTC
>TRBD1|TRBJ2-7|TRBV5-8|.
CASSLEGTAYEQYF
TGTGCCAGCAGCTTGGAGGGGACAGCCTACGAGCAGTACTTC
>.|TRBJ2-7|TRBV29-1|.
CSVTLGAPYEQYF
TGCAGCGTCACCTTGGGGGCACCCTACGAGCAGTACTTC
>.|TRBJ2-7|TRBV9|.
CASSVGGEQYF
TGTGCCAGCAGCGTAGGCGGCGAGCAGTACTTC
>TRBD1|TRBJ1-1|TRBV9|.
CASSVEGTGGRTEAFF
TGTGCCAGCAGCGTAGAAGGGACAGGGGGAAGGACTGAAGCTTTCTTT
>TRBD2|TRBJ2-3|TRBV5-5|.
CASSADFGTSGITDTQYF
TGTGCCAGCAGCGCCGACTTCGGGACTAGCGGAATCACAGATACGCAGTATTTT
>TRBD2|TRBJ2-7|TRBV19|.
CASSIGTSGPYEQYF
TGTGCCAGTAGTATAGGGACTAGCGGACCCTACGAGCAGTACTTC
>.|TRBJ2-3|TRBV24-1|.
CATSAGSTDTQYF
TGTGCCACCAGCGCGGGAAGCACAGATACGCAGTATTTT
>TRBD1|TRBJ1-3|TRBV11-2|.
CASSLEMTGSGNTIYF
TGTGCCAGCAGCTTAGAGATGACAGGGTCTGGAAACACCATATATTTT
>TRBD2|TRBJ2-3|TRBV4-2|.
CASSQGGLAVDTQYF
TGTGCCAGCAGCCAAGGAGGACTAGCGGTCGATACGCAGTATTTT
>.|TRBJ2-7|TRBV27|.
CASSSYSAAGSYEQYF
TGTGCCAGCAGTTCATACTCGGCGGCAGGGTCCTACGAGCAGTACTTC
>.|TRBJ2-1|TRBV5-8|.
CASVLGDFYNEQFF
TGTGCCAGCGTGCTCGGAGACTTTTACAATGAGCAGTTCTTC
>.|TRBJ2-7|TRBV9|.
CASSVGITSGEQYF
TGTGCCAGCAGCGTAGGTATTACATCGGGCGAGCAGTACTTC
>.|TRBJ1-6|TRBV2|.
CASSERDIPFPLHF
TGTGCCAGCAGTGAACGTGACATACCTTTTCCCCTCCACTTT
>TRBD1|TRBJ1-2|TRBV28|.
CASSTLDRVLANYGYTF
TGTGCCAGCAGTACCCTGGACAGGGTTTTAGCTAACTATGGCTACACCTTC
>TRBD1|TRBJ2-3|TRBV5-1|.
CASSYGTADQGDTQYF
TGCGCCAGCAGCTACGGGACAGCCGATCAAGGAGATACGCAGTATTTT
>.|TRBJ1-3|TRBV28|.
CASSFLTGREYF
TGTGCCAGCAGTTTTCTTACAGGGAGGGAATATTTT